The T cell receptor (beta chain) under discussion was sequenced for a study of read filtering for tumor transcriptome and immune sequencing. The library was built from roughly 400 ng RNA with molecular barcoded adaptors for alpha/delta and beta/gamma chains. MiXCR was run by TCRdb on the reads, yielding one entry per CDR3 protein. This sample has approximately 140,000 distinct CDR3 sequences, with approximately 13% found just once. The CDR3 has 14 amino acids. Per germline, CDR1 SNHLY and CDR2 FYNNEI. As for this clonotype: A much larger clone differs from this one at a single base, so this may be a read error.

Sequenced sample: a population of CD138-negative cells sorted from bone marrow. The chain recombines TRBV2 with TRBJ1-1, with a possible D match to TRBD1 (5 bases). The origin of this receptor is a donor at least 40 years old with multiple myeloma. This CDR3 is CASVEIAGNTGAFF. As DNA, the CDR3 is TGTGCCAGCGTGGAGATAGCAGGGAACACTGGAGCTTTCTTT.